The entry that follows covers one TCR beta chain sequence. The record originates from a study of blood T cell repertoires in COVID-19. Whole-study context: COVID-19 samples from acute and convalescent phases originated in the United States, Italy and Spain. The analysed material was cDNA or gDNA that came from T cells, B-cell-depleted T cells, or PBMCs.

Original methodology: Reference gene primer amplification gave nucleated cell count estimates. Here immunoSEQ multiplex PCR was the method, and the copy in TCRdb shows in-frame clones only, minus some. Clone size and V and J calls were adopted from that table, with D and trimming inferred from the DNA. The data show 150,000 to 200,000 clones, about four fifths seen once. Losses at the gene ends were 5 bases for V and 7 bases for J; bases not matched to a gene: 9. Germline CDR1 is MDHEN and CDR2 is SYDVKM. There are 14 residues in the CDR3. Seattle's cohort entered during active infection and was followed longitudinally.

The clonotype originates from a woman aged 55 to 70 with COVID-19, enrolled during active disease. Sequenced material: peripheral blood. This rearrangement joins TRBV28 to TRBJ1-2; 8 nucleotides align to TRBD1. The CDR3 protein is CASSETGGLGGYTF. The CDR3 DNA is TGTGCCAGCAGTGAAACAGGGGGATTGGGTGGCTACACCTTC.